Listed here are 8 T cell receptor beta chains from one sample, sequenced in a study of vaccination and CD4 T cells after COVID-19. Treatment: roughly ten-day PBMC culture with coronavirus spike peptide pools or control peptides (ViraFEST assay). The antigens these receptors bind are not known. The assay that was used to sequence DNA from cultured CD4+ T cells was the Oncomine TCR Beta short-read assay. TCRdb itself ran the PCR reads through MiXCR, one entry per CDR3 protein. The sample consists of more than 10,000 distinct CDR3 sequences, roughly 30% of them appearing once. This sample comprised CD4+ T cells from blood, cultured in vitro, obtained after SARS-CoV-2 vaccination. These receptors came from a human donor who had recovered from COVID-19.

The chain combines TRBV10-1 with TRBJ2-3; D is ambiguous. Deletions cut 3 bases from V and 1 base from J, with 2 bases between. There are 12 residues in the CDR3. Germline values: CDR1 WNHNN, CDR2 SYGVQD (reference sequence). CDR3 protein: CASSDGTDTQYF. The CDR3 coding sequence is TGCGCCAGCAGTGACGGCACAGATACGCAGTATTTT.

About this clonotype itself: Its ends do not fully match the called genes, so a read error is possible. V is TRBV6-2 or TRBV6-3 and J is TRBJ2-4, with unresolved D. Germline CDR1 reads MNHEY; CDR2 reads SVGEGT. This CDR3 has 15 amino acids. CDR3 sequence (DNA): TGTGCCAGCAGGATCTCGAATGTAGCCAAAAACATTCAGTGCTTC. It yields the protein CASRISNVAKNIQCF.

This clonotype was detected only a few times. This chain uses TRBV28 with TRBJ2-1, with D hard to call. Trimming took off 5 bases at V and 10 bases at J, with 15 bases between the two ends. This CDR3 comprises 13 residues. Germline assignment: CDR1 MDHEN and CDR2 SYDVKM. The CDR3 region is CASSRRSGSEQFF. The CDR3 DNA reads as TGTGCCAGCAGTCGCAGGTCGGGTAGCGAGCAGTTCTTC.

This clonotype occurred a few times. This chain uses TRBV6-2 or TRBV6-3 with TRBJ2-1; unclear D gene. The CDR3 sequence is 14 residues long. Trimming cost V 0 bases and J 8 bases, with 11 bases left between them. The germline gives CDR1 MNHEY, CDR2 SVGEGT. DNA of the CDR3: TGTGCCAGCAGTTACTCGAGAGGTGCGGATGAGCAGTTCTTC. As protein: CASSYSRGADEQFF.

The V call is TRBV6-5, the J call TRBJ2-3, with 12 bases matching TRBD2. CDR1 MNHEY and CDR2 SVGAGI come from the germline V gene. Losses at the gene ends were 4 bases for V and 7 bases for J; bases not matched to a gene: 9. The CDR3 is 16 residues long. CDR3 in DNA: TGTGCCAGCAGTTCCCCAGGACTAGCGGGGCGCAATACGCAGTATTTT. Protein product: CASSSPGLAGRNTQYF.

This clonotype was counted only a few times. The V gene is TRBV7-9, the J gene TRBJ1-4; a weak D match, TRBD1 (6 bases). Germline CDR1 SEHNR, CDR2 FQNEAQ (reference sequence). Trimming pared 3 bases from V and 7 bases from J, leaving 12 bases between. The CDR3 spans 14 residues. This CDR3 reads CASSLRGEGEKLFF. The CDR3, as DNA: TGTGCCAGCAGCTTGAGGGGGGAGGGTGAAAAACTGTTTTTT.

This chain joins TRBV28 and TRBJ2-7; no definite D call. Germline CDR1 reads MDHEN; CDR2 reads SYDVKM. V lost 6 bases and J 4 bases, leaving 13 bases between the germline ends. The CDR3 runs to 13 residues. CDR3 loop: CASRKKLSYEQYF. The CDR3 DNA is TGTGCCAGCAGGAAGAAACTAAGTTACGAGCAGTACTTC.

V and J are TRBV6-2 or TRBV6-3 and TRBJ2-1; 8 nucleotides line up with TRBD1. Germline assignment: CDR1 MNHEY and CDR2 SVGEGT. With 5 bases clipped from V and 8 bases from J, the junction kept 11 bases outside the gene matches. This CDR3 comprises 15 residues. The CDR3 here is CASSRRTGPRDEQFF. The CDR3 nucleotides read TGTGCCAGCAGTCGCCGGACAGGGCCGAGGGATGAGCAGTTCTTC.